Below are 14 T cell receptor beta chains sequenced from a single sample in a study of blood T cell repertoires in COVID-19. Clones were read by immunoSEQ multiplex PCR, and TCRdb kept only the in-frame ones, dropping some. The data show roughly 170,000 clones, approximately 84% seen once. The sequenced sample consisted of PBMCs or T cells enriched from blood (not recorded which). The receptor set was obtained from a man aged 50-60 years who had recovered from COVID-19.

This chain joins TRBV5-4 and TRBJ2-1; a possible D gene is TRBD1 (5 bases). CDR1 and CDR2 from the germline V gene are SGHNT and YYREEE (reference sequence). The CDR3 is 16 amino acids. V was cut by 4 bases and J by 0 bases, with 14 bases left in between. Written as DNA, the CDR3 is TGTGCCAGCAGCACCTTAGACAGCAGCTCCTACAATGAGCAGTTCTTC. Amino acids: CASSTLDSSSYNEQFF.

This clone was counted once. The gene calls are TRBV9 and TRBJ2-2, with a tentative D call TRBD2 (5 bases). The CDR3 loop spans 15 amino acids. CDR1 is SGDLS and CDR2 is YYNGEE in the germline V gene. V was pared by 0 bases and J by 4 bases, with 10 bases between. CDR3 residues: CASSVVGNPTGELFF. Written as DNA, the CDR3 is TGTGCCAGCAGCGTAGTCGGGAACCCCACCGGGGAGCTGTTTTTT. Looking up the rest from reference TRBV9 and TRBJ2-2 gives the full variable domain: DSGVTQTPKHLITATGQRVTLRCSPRSGDLSVYWYQQSLDQGLQFLIQYYNGEERAKGNILERFSAQQFPDLHSELNLSSLELGDSALYFCASSVVGNPTGELFFGEGSRLTVL.

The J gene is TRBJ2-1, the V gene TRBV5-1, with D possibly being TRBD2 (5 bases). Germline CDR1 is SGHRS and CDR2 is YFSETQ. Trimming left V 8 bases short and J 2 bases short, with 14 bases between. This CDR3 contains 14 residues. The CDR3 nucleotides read TGCGCCAGGCCCCACGGGGTCCCCTACAATGAGCAGTTCTTC. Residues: CARPHGVPYNEQFF.

The DNA for the CDR3 is TGTGCCAGTAGTAGCAGGTTGAACACTGAAGCTTTCTTT. Its translation: CASSSRLNTEAFF. The chain has TRBV19 and TRBJ1-1; D gene unclear. V was trimmed by 4 bases and J by 0 bases, leaving 6 bases between them. This CDR3 is built from 13 residues. Germline values: CDR1 LNHDA, CDR2 SQIVND (reference sequence).

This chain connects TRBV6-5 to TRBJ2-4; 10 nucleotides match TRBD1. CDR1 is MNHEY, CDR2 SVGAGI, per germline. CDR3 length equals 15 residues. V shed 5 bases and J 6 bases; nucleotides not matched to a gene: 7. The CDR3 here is CASSPRDRGGNIQYF. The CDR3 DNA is TGTGCCAGCAGTCCTCGGGACAGGGGTGGAAACATTCAGTACTTC.

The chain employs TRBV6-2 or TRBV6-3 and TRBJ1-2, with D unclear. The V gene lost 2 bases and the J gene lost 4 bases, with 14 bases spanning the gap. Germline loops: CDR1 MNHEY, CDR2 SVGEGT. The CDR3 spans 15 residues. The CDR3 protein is CASSYPIPEVYGYTF. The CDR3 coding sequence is TGTGCCAGCAGTTACCCCATTCCAGAGGTCTATGGCTACACCTTC.

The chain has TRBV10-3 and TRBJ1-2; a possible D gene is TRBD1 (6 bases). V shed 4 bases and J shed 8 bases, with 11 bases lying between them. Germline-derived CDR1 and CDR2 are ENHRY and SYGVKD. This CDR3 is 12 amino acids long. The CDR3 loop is CAISAGGTGYTF. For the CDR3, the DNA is TGTGCCATCAGTGCTGGGGGCACGGGCTACACCTTC.

The DNA of the CDR3 is TGTGCCAGCAGCCAAGATAGAGGGGGGCAGTACTTC. This translates into CASSQDRGGQYF. The chain carries TRBV3-1 (or the pseudogene TRBV3-2) and TRBJ2-7; tentative D call: TRBD1 (6 bases). Germline V lookup: CDR1 LGHDT, CDR2 YNNKEL (reference sequence). There are 12 residues in the CDR3. V gave up 0 bases and J gave up 9 bases, with 9 bases separating them.

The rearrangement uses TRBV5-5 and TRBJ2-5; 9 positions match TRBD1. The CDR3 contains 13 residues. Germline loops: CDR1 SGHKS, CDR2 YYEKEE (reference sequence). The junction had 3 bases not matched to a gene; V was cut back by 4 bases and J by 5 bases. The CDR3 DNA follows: TGTGCCAGCAGCAGACAGGGGGGTGAGACCCAGTACTTC. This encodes CASSRQGGETQYF.

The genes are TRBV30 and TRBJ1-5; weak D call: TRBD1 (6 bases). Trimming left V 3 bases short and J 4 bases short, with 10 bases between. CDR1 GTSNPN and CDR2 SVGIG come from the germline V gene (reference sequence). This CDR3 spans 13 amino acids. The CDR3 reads CAWSPRGNQPQHF. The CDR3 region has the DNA TGTGCCTGGAGCCCCAGGGGAAATCAGCCCCAGCATTTT.

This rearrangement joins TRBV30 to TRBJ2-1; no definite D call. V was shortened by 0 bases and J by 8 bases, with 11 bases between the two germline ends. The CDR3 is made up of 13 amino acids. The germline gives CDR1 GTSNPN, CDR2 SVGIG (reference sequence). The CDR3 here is CAWSVVEAYEQFF. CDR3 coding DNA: TGTGCCTGGAGTGTCGTCGAGGCGTATGAGCAGTTCTTC.

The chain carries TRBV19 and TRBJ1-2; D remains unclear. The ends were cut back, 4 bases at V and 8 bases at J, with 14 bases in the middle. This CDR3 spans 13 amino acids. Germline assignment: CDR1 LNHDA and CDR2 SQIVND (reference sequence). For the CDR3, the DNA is TGTGCCAGTAGTAACGGGGAAGGACGCGGCTACACCTTC. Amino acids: CASSNGEGRGYTF.

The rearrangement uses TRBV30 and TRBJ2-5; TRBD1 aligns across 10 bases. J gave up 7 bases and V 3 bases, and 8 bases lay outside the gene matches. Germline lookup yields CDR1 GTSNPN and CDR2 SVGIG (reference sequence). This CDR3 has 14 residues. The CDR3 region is CAWSGQGVTATQYF. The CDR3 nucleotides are TGTGCCTGGAGCGGACAGGGGGTGACTGCGACCCAGTACTTC. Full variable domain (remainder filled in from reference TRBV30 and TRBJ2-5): SQTIHQWPATLVQPVGSPLSLECTVEGTSNPNLYWYRQAAGRGLQLLFYSVGIGQISSEVPQNLSASRPQDRQFILSSKKLLLSDSGFYLCAWSGQGVTATQYFGPGTRLLVL.

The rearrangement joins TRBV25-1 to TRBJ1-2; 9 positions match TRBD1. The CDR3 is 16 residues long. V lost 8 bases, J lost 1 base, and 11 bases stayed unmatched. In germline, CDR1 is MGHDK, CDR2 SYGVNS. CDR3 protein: CASEDSGTGFNYGYTF. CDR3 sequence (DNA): TGTGCCAGCGAGGATTCCGGGACAGGGTTTAACTATGGCTACACCTTC.